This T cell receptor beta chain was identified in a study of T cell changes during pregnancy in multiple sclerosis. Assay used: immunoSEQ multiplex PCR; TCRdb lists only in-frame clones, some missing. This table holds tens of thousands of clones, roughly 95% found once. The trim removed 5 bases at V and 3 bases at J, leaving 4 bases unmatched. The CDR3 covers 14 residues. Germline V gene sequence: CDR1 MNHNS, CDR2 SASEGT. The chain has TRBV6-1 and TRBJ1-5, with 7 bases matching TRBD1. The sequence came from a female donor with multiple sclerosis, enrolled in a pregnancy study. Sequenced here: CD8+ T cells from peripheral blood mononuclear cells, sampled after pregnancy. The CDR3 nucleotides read TGTGCCAGCAGTTCGACAGGGCCCAATCAGCCCCAGCATTTT. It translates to CASSSTGPNQPQHF.